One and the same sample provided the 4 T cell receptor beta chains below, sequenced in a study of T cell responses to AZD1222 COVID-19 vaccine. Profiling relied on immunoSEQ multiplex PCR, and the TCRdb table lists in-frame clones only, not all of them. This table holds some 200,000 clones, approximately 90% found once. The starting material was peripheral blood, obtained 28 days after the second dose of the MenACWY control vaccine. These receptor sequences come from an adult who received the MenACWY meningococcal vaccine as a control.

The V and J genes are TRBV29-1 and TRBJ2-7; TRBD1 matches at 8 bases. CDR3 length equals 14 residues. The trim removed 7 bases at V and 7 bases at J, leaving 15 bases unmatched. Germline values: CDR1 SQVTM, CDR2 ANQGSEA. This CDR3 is CSASLGQGAREQYF. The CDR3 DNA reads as TGCAGCGCTTCCCTCGGCCAGGGGGCGAGAGAGCAGTACTTC.

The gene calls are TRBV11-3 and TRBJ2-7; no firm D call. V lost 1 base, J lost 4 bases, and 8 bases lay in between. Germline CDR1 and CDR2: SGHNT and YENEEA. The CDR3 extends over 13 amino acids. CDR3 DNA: TGTGCCAGCAGCTTAGGCCAGCCTTACGAGCAGTACTTC. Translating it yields CASSLGQPYEQYF.

CDR3 in amino acids: CASSSLRGVDNEQFF. The CDR3 bases are TGTGCCAGCAGTTCCCTCAGGGGTGTCGACAATGAGCAGTTCTTC. The rearrangement joins TRBV28 to TRBJ2-1, with a tentative D call TRBD1 (6 bases). The CDR3 consists of 15 residues. V was pared by 4 bases and J by 5 bases, with 15 bases between. Germline CDR1 is MDHEN and CDR2 is SYDVKM.

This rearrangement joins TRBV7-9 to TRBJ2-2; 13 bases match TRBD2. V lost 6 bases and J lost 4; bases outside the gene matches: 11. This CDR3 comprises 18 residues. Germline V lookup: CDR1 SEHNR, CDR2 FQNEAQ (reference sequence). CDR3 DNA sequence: TGTGCCAGCAGTTCTACTAGCGGGAGGGCCAGGGGCACCGGGGAGCTGTTTTTT. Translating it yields CASSSTSGRARGTGELFF.